These T cell receptor beta chains were read from a single sample in a study of OX40 agonist ivuxolimab in advanced cancers. The repertoire was sequenced with immunoSEQ multiplex PCR; TCRdb's copy has only in-frame clones and lacks some. The table includes about 20,000 clones, around 90% detected once. Sample: CD4+ or CD8+ T cells sorted from blood, taken in a trial of the OX40 agonist ivuxolimab. These TCRs come from an adult with an advanced solid tumor such as melanoma, head and neck, liver or kidney cancer. Both conserved end residues are part of each CDR3. The D gene is left open where the match is weak. Clone size is shown for a subset of rows, as once, few, many or a class of expanded clone.

D gene: -; clone size: -; V gene: TRBV7-9; J gene: TRBJ2-5; CDR3 DNA: TGTGCCAGCAGCTTAGGTGTTGAGGGGGAGACCCAGTACTTC; CDR3 protein: CASSLGVEGETQYF
D gene: TRBD2; clone size: -; V gene: TRBV6-1; J gene: TRBJ2-2; CDR3 DNA: TGTGCCAGCACCCCTAGCGGGCCGAACACCGGGGAGCTGTTTTTT; CDR3 protein: CASTPSGPNTGELFF
D gene: TRBD1; clone size: -; V gene: TRBV7-9; J gene: TRBJ2-1; CDR3 DNA: TGTGCCAGCAGTCGACAGGGCCATGAGCAGTTCTTC; CDR3 protein: CASSRQGHEQFF
D gene: -; clone size: -; V gene: TRBV7-9; J gene: TRBJ1-4; CDR3 DNA: TGTGCCAGCGGACTGTTTAATGAAAAACTGTTTTTT; CDR3 protein: CASGLFNEKLFF
D gene: -; clone size: -; V gene: TRBV4-2; J gene: TRBJ2-1; CDR3 DNA: TGTGCCAGCAGCCAAGGTAAAAACAACAATGAGCAGTTCTTC; CDR3 protein: CASSQGKNNNEQFF
D gene: -; clone size: -; V gene: TRBV2; J gene: TRBJ1-5; CDR3 DNA: TGTGCCAGCAGTGAAGGTACAGGATATAGGCCCCAGCATTTT; CDR3 protein: CASSEGTGYRPQHF
D gene: TRBD1; clone size: -; V gene: TRBV4-1; J gene: TRBJ2-7; CDR3 DNA: TGCGCCAGCAGCCAGACTGTCGGGACAGCCTACGAGCAGTACTTC; CDR3 protein: CASSQTVGTAYEQYF
D gene: -; clone size: -; V gene: TRBV30; J gene: TRBJ1-2; CDR3 DNA: TGTGCCTGGAGTGTTTCCGTCAGAACAGCTAACTATGGCTACACCTTC; CDR3 protein: CAWSVSVRTANYGYTF
D gene: TRBD1; clone size: -; V gene: TRBV7-2; J gene: TRBJ1-1; CDR3 DNA: TGTGCCAGCCGACAGGGTGGGGGCACTGAAGCTTTCTTT; CDR3 protein: CASRQGGGTEAFF
D gene: TRBD1; clone size: -; V gene: TRBV9; J gene: TRBJ2-5; CDR3 DNA: TGTGCCAGCAGCGTAGAAGGGGGCGTTTCGGAGACCCAGTACTTC; CDR3 protein: CASSVEGGVSETQYF
D gene: -; clone size: -; V gene: TRBV19; J gene: TRBJ2-7; CDR3 DNA: TGTGCCATGAATTCCGGGCTGAGCTCCTACGAGCAGTACTTC; CDR3 protein: CAMNSGLSSYEQYF
D gene: TRBD2; clone size: -; V gene: TRBV19; J gene: TRBJ2-1; CDR3 DNA: TGTGCCAGCATGACTAGCGGGGGAAACAATGAGCAGTTCTTC; CDR3 protein: CASMTSGGNNEQFF
D gene: TRBD2; clone size: -; V gene: TRBV7-8; J gene: TRBJ2-1; CDR3 DNA: TGTGCCAGCAGCTCAGACCTAGCGGGGTCCTACAATGAGCAGTTCTTC; CDR3 protein: CASSSDLAGSYNEQFF
D gene: TRBD2; clone size: -; V gene: TRBV7-2; J gene: TRBJ2-7; CDR3 DNA: TGTGCCAGCAGATCTAGCGGGGGGGCGCGAGAGCAGTACTTC; CDR3 protein: CASRSSGGAREQYF
D gene: -; clone size: -; V gene: TRBV19; J gene: TRBJ2-1; CDR3 DNA: TGTGCCAGTAGTATTCCCACCGGGTACAATGAGCAGTTCTTC; CDR3 protein: CASSIPTGYNEQFF
D gene: TRBD2; clone size: -; V gene: TRBV4-2; J gene: TRBJ2-1; CDR3 DNA: TGTGCCAGCAGCCAAGACCGGACTAGCGGGGCCAATGAGCAGTTCTTC; CDR3 protein: CASSQDRTSGANEQFF
D gene: -; clone size: -; V gene: TRBV7-9; J gene: TRBJ2-3; CDR3 DNA: TGTGCCAGCAGCGGACCTAGCACAGATACGCAGTATTTT; CDR3 protein: CASSGPSTDTQYF
D gene: -; clone size: -; V gene: TRBV5-1; J gene: TRBJ2-2; CDR3 DNA: TGCGCCAGCAGCTGGCTACCGAACACCGGGGAGCTGTTTTTT; CDR3 protein: CASSWLPNTGELFF
D gene: -; clone size: once; V gene: TRBV7-2; J gene: TRBJ2-7; CDR3 DNA: TGTGCCAGCAGCCCCGGGGAAACCTACGAGCAGTACTTC; CDR3 protein: CASSPGETYEQYF
D gene: -; clone size: -; V gene: TRBV5-1; J gene: TRBJ2-3; CDR3 DNA: TGCGCCAGCAGCCCAGACGGCCAAGCAGATACGCAGTATTTT; CDR3 protein: CASSPDGQADTQYF
D gene: TRBD1; clone size: -; V gene: TRBV14; J gene: TRBJ1-4; CDR3 DNA: TGTGCCAGCAGCCACCCTGAGACAGGGTTCGGTAATGAAAAACTGTTTTTT; CDR3 protein: CASSHPETGFGNEKLFF
D gene: -; clone size: once; V gene: TRBV6-1; J gene: TRBJ1-2; CDR3 DNA: TGTGCCAGCAGTGACACCACAGGGAACCGGTTCTATGGCTACACCTTC; CDR3 protein: CASSDTTGNRFYGYTF
D gene: -; clone size: -; V gene: TRBV7-9; J gene: TRBJ1-2; CDR3 DNA: TGTGCCAGCAGCTCCAGTCACGCAGCGTCCTATGGCTACACCTTC; CDR3 protein: CASSSSHAASYGYTF
D gene: -; clone size: -; V gene: TRBV4-1; J gene: TRBJ2-3; CDR3 DNA: TGCGCCAGCAGCCAAGAACTATTGACAGATACGCAGTATTTT; CDR3 protein: CASSQELLTDTQYF
D gene: -; clone size: -; V gene: TRBV27; J gene: TRBJ1-1; CDR3 DNA: TGTGCCAGCAGTTCCCGACGACGAGACAGACCAAAGAACACTGAAGCTTTCTTT; CDR3 protein: CASSSRRRDRPKNTEAFF
D gene: -; clone size: -; V gene: TRBV2; J gene: TRBJ1-3; CDR3 DNA: TGTGCCAGCAGTGAGAGGACAGACCCAACCGGGTCTGGAAACACCATATATTTT; CDR3 protein: CASSERTDPTGSGNTIYF
D gene: -; clone size: -; V gene: TRBV4-1; J gene: TRBJ2-1; CDR3 DNA: TGCGCCAGCAGCCAAGGAGAGCGGTACAATGAGCAGTTCTTC; CDR3 protein: CASSQGERYNEQFF
D gene: TRBD2; clone size: -; V gene: TRBV11-2; J gene: TRBJ2-5; CDR3 DNA: TGTGCCAGCAGCTTAGAGGCTAGCGGGCAAGAGACCCAGTACTTC; CDR3 protein: CASSLEASGQETQYF
D gene: -; clone size: -; V gene: TRBV11-2; J gene: TRBJ2-7; CDR3 DNA: TGTGCCAGCAGCTTAGGGCCGTTAGCCTACGAGCAGTACTTC; CDR3 protein: CASSLGPLAYEQYF
D gene: TRBD2; clone size: -; V gene: TRBV6-1; J gene: TRBJ2-1; CDR3 DNA: TGTGCCAGCAGTGAAGCGCTGGCTAGCGGGGGTGCATCCAATGAGCAGTTCTTC; CDR3 protein: CASSEALASGGASNEQFF
D gene: TRBD1; clone size: -; V gene: TRBV6-6; J gene: TRBJ1-3; CDR3 DNA: TGTGCCAGCAGTTACTATGGGACAGGGGAAAGAAACACCATATATTTT; CDR3 protein: CASSYYGTGERNTIYF
D gene: TRBD2; clone size: -; V gene: TRBV2; J gene: TRBJ2-7; CDR3 DNA: TGTGCCAGCAGTGCACTAGCGGGGGGCCCCTCCTACGAGCAGTACTTC; CDR3 protein: CASSALAGGPSYEQYF
D gene: TRBD1; clone size: -; V gene: TRBV30; J gene: TRBJ2-1; CDR3 DNA: TGTGCCTATTACGGACAGGGGTTCTACAATGAGCAGTTCTTC; CDR3 protein: CAYYGQGFYNEQFF
D gene: TRBD1; clone size: -; V gene: TRBV7-9; J gene: TRBJ2-7; CDR3 DNA: TGTGCCAGCAGCTTGACAGGGGGCACGTACGAGCAGTACTTC; CDR3 protein: CASSLTGGTYEQYF
D gene: -; clone size: -; V gene: TRBV5-6; J gene: TRBJ1-1; CDR3 DNA: TGTGCCAGCAGCTTGGCCGACGAGGGGATGAACACTGAAGCTTTCTTT; CDR3 protein: CASSLADEGMNTEAFF
D gene: -; clone size: -; V gene: TRBV20-1; J gene: TRBJ2-7; CDR3 DNA: TGCAGTGCCCTAGGAGGGTACGAGCAGTACTTC; CDR3 protein: CSALGGYEQYF
D gene: -; clone size: -; V gene: TRBV18; J gene: TRBJ2-5; CDR3 DNA: TGTGCCAGCTCACCTCAGCCCAAGACCCAGTACTTC; CDR3 protein: CASSPQPKTQYF
D gene: -; clone size: once; V gene: TRBV6-1; J gene: TRBJ2-1; CDR3 DNA: TGTGCCAGCAGTGAAGCTGGCGGGGGCGCCTACAATGAGCAGTTCTTC; CDR3 protein: CASSEAGGGAYNEQFF
D gene: -; clone size: -; V gene: TRBV7-9; J gene: TRBJ2-5; CDR3 DNA: TGTGCCAGCAGCTTAGGACAGGCCCAAGAGACCCAGTACTTC; CDR3 protein: CASSLGQAQETQYF
D gene: TRBD2; clone size: -; V gene: TRBV5-1; J gene: TRBJ2-7; CDR3 DNA: TGCGCCAGCAGCGTAATCCCTAGCGGGGGATCCTACGAGCAGTACTTC; CDR3 protein: CASSVIPSGGSYEQYF
D gene: -; clone size: -; V gene: TRBV20-1; J gene: TRBJ2-1; CDR3 DNA: TGCAGTGCCCTTTCTAATGAGCAGTTCTTC; CDR3 protein: CSALSNEQFF
D gene: -; clone size: -; V gene: TRBV6-6; J gene: TRBJ2-3; CDR3 DNA: TGTGCCAGCAGTTCGCGGACAGATCTACACACAGATACGCAGTATTTT; CDR3 protein: CASSSRTDLHTDTQYF
D gene: TRBD1; clone size: -; V gene: TRBV6-4; J gene: TRBJ2-2; CDR3 DNA: TGTGCCAGCAGTGACCAGCTCGGGACAGGGCTCCCCGGGGAGCTGTTTTTT; CDR3 protein: CASSDQLGTGLPGELFF
D gene: TRBD1; clone size: -; V gene: TRBV30; J gene: TRBJ1-5; CDR3 DNA: TGTGCCTGGAGTGCCGGGACAGGCAATCAGCCCCAGCATTTT; CDR3 protein: CAWSAGTGNQPQHF
D gene: TRBD2; clone size: -; V gene: TRBV27; J gene: TRBJ2-3; CDR3 DNA: TGTGCCAGCAGTCTACTAGCGGGGGTCACAGATACGCAGTATTTT; CDR3 protein: CASSLLAGVTDTQYF
D gene: TRBD2; clone size: -; V gene: TRBV13; J gene: TRBJ2-5; CDR3 DNA: TGTGCCAGCACCTCCCGGCGGGGGTACGGACAAGAGACCCAGTACTTC; CDR3 protein: CASTSRRGYGQETQYF
D gene: -; clone size: -; V gene: TRBV19; J gene: TRBJ1-2; CDR3 DNA: TGTGCCAGTAGTACACGGAGGGAGATTAACTATGGCTACACCTTC; CDR3 protein: CASSTRREINYGYTF
D gene: -; clone size: -; V gene: TRBV5-1; J gene: TRBJ2-1; CDR3 DNA: TGCGCCAGCAGCTTGGACCTAACAGGGTTCAATGAGCAGTTCTTC; CDR3 protein: CASSLDLTGFNEQFF
D gene: TRBD2; clone size: -; V gene: TRBV6-5; J gene: TRBJ2-1; CDR3 DNA: TGTGCCGCCCGGGAGCGGGGGGGCCTTGGTGAGCAGTTCTTC; CDR3 protein: CAARERGGLGEQFF
D gene: -; clone size: -; V gene: TRBV4-1; J gene: TRBJ2-7; CDR3 DNA: TGCGCCAGCAGCCAAGGGGACTTTTCCTACGAGCAGTACTTC; CDR3 protein: CASSQGDFSYEQYF
D gene: TRBD1; clone size: -; V gene: TRBV15; J gene: TRBJ1-1; CDR3 DNA: TGTGCCACCCGGCCCGACAGGGCCTCCGGAGGGACTGAAGCTTTCTTT; CDR3 protein: CATRPDRASGGTEAFF
D gene: -; clone size: -; V gene: TRBV30; J gene: TRBJ2-1; CDR3 DNA: TGTGCCTGGGGGGGCCTTTTACAGTTCTTC; CDR3 protein: CAWGGLLQFF
D gene: -; clone size: -; V gene: TRBV21-1; J gene: TRBJ2-7; CDR3 DNA: TGTGCCAGCAGCAAAGCGGGGGGCGAAGACGAGCAGTACTTC; CDR3 protein: CASSKAGGEDEQYF
D gene: TRBD1; clone size: -; V gene: TRBV19; J gene: TRBJ1-1; CDR3 DNA: TGTGCCAGTAGTTTCGGGACAGGAAGAACTGAAGCTTTCTTT; CDR3 protein: CASSFGTGRTEAFF
D gene: -; clone size: -; V gene: TRBV7-9; J gene: TRBJ2-3; CDR3 DNA: TGTGCCAGCAGCTTAGTCGGGCGGGGGCTTTTACTTAGGGATACGCAGTATTTT; CDR3 protein: CASSLVGRGLLLRDTQYF
D gene: -; clone size: -; V gene: TRBV27; J gene: TRBJ2-7; CDR3 DNA: TGTGCCAGCAGTTTATCGCCGGGGGCCTACGAGCAGTACTTC; CDR3 protein: CASSLSPGAYEQYF
D gene: -; clone size: -; V gene: TRBV5-4; J gene: TRBJ2-3; CDR3 DNA: TGTGCCAGCAGCTTGGCCTGGGGCACAGATACGCAGTATTTT; CDR3 protein: CASSLAWGTDTQYF